This T cell receptor beta chain was profiled in a study of response to subunit inactivated influenza vaccine (dated by TCRdb to 2017 to 2018). A note on the overall study: The study used deep quantitative T cell receptor repertoire profiling to track responses to a trivalent subunit inactivated influenza vaccine.

Turning to this clonotype: Its antigen is currently not known. Base qualities are not provided; no much larger clone lies one nucleotide away.

Results and caveats for the whole study, not just this receptor: It was suggested by the authors that each seasonal influenza vaccination may recruit only a limited number of new T cells.

The receptor library was made with RT-PCR. The sample was run on an Illumina HiSeq 2500. The public reads were reanalyzed by TCRdb: fastp trimming at Q25, MiXCR alignment, in-frame beta chains only. A single entry per CDR3 protein holds the most common genes and DNA from its merged rows. The sample table lists 450,000 to 550,000 distinct CDR3 sequences, over 25% of them with a count of one. The ten largest clones add up to about 1.9% of the sample. This TCR was recovered from a man between 50 and 59 years old who received an inactivated influenza vaccine. Donor details come from another sample of the same person, matched by shared clones. Source: CD4+ T cells sorted from PBMCs, taken 5 to 6 days after vaccination.

The nucleotide sequence is given as TGTGCCAGCAGTTACTCCGGGGGGGGACAGGGGACAGATACGCAGTATTTT. Its translation reads: CASSYSGGGQGTDTQYF. The sequence links TRBV6-5 to TRBJ2-3, with 10 middle bases fitting TRBD1. The CDR3 spans 17 residues, from the cysteine through the phenylalanine. CDR3 DNA only is kept here, 51 bases in frame from base 1. Taken from the germline V gene, the CDR1 and CDR2 loops are MNHEY and SVGAGI. Here V drops 0 bases and J drops 3 bases, and the junction holds 6 bases not matched to any gene.